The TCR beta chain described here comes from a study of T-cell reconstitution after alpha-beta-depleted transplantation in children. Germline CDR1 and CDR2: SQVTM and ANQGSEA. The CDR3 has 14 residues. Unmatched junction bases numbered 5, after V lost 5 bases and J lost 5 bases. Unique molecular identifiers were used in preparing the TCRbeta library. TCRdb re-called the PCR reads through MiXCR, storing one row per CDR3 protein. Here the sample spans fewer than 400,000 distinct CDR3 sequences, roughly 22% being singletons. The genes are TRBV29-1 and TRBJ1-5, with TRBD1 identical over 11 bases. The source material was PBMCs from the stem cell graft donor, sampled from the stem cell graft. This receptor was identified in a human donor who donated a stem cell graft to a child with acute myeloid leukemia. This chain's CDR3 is CSVRTGGSHQPQHF. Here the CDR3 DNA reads TGCAGCGTTCGGACAGGGGGCTCCCATCAGCCCCAGCATTTT.